Shown below are 29 T cell receptor beta chains from a single sample sequenced in a study of CXCR3-negative and CXCR3-positive naive CD8 T cells. No antigen is known for these receptors. The TRB cDNA libraries were prepared by 5' RACE with UMI labels. Following a re-call of the 5' RACE reads, TCRdb has one entry per CDR3 protein and lacks DNA. Its listing shows 80,000 to 100,000 distinct CDR3 sequences. Study conclusions and caveats: More hydrophobic TRB CDR3s occurred in CXCR3-positive than in CXCR3-negative naive cells.

The sequenced sample was naive CXCR3+ CD8+ T cells from blood. The subset denotes: CD45RO-CCR7+CD27+CD95- naive CD8+ T cells expressing CXCR3 (TNR3+). Every receptor here comes from a human donor in good health. Some clones in this sample may be carry-over from other donors' samples.

The chain is built from TRBV7-9 and TRBJ2-2. Germline-derived CDR1 and CDR2 are SEHNR and FQNEAQ (reference sequence). CDR3 length: 11 amino acids. The CDR3 loop is CASSLTRELFF.

The gene calls are TRBV23-1 and TRBJ2-3. TRBV23-1 is recorded as an ORF, its role being uncertain. The CDR3 is 12 amino acids. CDR3 loop: CASGTSTDTQYF.

The J gene is TRBJ1-5, the V gene TRBV5-1; TCRdb gives TRBD1 as the D gene, but with no DNA this cannot be confirmed. The CDR3 totals 15 residues. Germline V gene lookup returns CDR1 SGHRS and CDR2 YFSETQ. CDR3 sequence: CASSLGDTSNQPQHF.

The chain employs TRBV28 and TRBJ1-5. This CDR3 has 14 residues. CDR1 and CDR2 from the germline V gene are MDHEN and SYDVKM. The CDR3 is CASSSPLLNQPQHF.

The chain links TRBV7-2 to TRBJ2-3; TCRdb indicates TRBD2, and absent DNA this call remains unverified. Germline CDR1 reads SGHTA; CDR2 reads FQGNSA. This CDR3 comprises 17 residues. CDR3 sequence: CASSDGLAGGDTDTQYF.

This chain uses TRBV5-1 with TRBJ2-4; TCRdb's D gene call, TRBD2, goes unchecked for lack of DNA. The germline V gene encodes CDR1 SGHRS and CDR2 YFSETQ. The CDR3 runs 14 residues. The CDR3 protein is CASSPGLAGNIQYF. Drawing the rest from reference TRBV5-1 and TRBJ2-4, the complete variable domain is KAGVTQTPRYLIKTRGQQVTLSCSPISGHRSVSWYQQTPGQGLQFLFEYFSETQRNKGNFPGRFSGRQFSNSRSEMNVSTLELGDSALYLCASSPGLAGNIQYFGAGTRLSVL.

V gene TRBV29-1 combines with J gene TRBJ2-2; TCRdb returns TRBD1, unconfirmable since there is no DNA. The length of the CDR3 is 15 residues. CDR1 and CDR2 from the germline V gene are SQVTM and ANQGSEA. The CDR3: CSVEGDTGGTGELFF.

V usage is TRBV12-3 or TRBV12-4 and J usage is TRBJ1-2. There are 11 residues in the CDR3. CDR3 region: CASIGGQGYTF.

The chain has TRBV11-1 and TRBJ2-2; TCRdb lists TRBD2, though no DNA is available to test this call. The CDR3 is 16 residues long. Germline CDR1 reads SGHAT; CDR2 reads FQDESV (reference sequence). CDR3 in amino acids: CASSPTRDGNTGELFF.

This sequence joins TRBV7-9 and TRBJ1-6. Germline values: CDR1 SEHNR, CDR2 FQNEAQ (reference sequence). CDR3 length: 18 amino acids. The CDR3 sequence: CASSLGERGEAYNSPLHF.

V is TRBV4-3 and J is TRBJ2-1; TCRdb gives TRBD2 as the D gene, but with no DNA this cannot be confirmed. This CDR3 is built from 14 residues. CDR1 LGHNA and CDR2 YSLEER come from the germline V gene. This CDR3 is CASSQDLADNEQFF.

The gene calls are TRBV12-3 or TRBV12-4 and TRBJ2-5. CDR3 length: 14 amino acids. CDR3 residues: CASSLRPDQETQYF.

The rearrangement joins TRBV2 to TRBJ2-3; TCRdb's D call, TRBD2, is unchecked because there is no DNA. This CDR3 spans 16 amino acids. CDR1 is SNHLY and CDR2 is FYNNEI in the germline V gene. The CDR3 loop reads CASPGGLAGLTDTQYF.

This rearrangement joins TRBV6-5 to TRBJ1-6. Germline V gene sequence: CDR1 MNHEY, CDR2 SVGAGI. The CDR3 spans 15 residues. CDR3 amino acids: CASSQWTGRDSPLHF.

The chain has TRBV3-1 and TRBJ2-7; with no DNA, the TCRdb D assignment of TRBD1 cannot be verified. This CDR3 has 16 residues. Germline loops: CDR1 LGHDT, CDR2 YNNKEL (reference sequence). The CDR3 sequence is CASSPWTGSDSYEQYF.

The chain recombines TRBV19 with TRBJ2-7; TCRdb's D gene call, TRBD1, goes unchecked for lack of DNA. The length of the CDR3 is 14 residues. CDR1 is LNHDA, CDR2 SQIVND, per germline (reference sequence). This CDR3 reads CATALRTGDYEQYF.

The chain recombines TRBV5-1 with TRBJ1-5; without DNA, the TCRdb call of TRBD1 cannot be checked. Germline-derived CDR1 and CDR2 are SGHRS and YFSETQ. The CDR3 sequence is 15 residues long. The CDR3 here is CASSLDQGAGQPQHF.

V is TRBV7-9 and J is TRBJ2-7; the TCRdb call, TRBD1, lacks DNA for checking. In germline, CDR1 is SEHNR, CDR2 FQNEAQ (reference sequence). This CDR3 contains 18 residues. CDR3: CASSFPRITGLKSYEQYF. Full variable domain (missing parts from reference TRBV7-9 and TRBJ2-7): DTGVSQNPRHKITKRGQNVTFRCDPISEHNRLYWYRQTLGQGPEFLTYFQNEAQLEKSRLLSDRFSAERPKGSFSTLEIQRTEQGDSAMYLCASSFPRITGLKSYEQYFGPGTRLTVT.

This chain uses TRBV14 with TRBJ2-4; TCRdb returns TRBD2, unconfirmable since there is no DNA. CDR1 and CDR2 (germline): SGHDN, FVKESK. The CDR3 length is 16 residues. The CDR3 loop reads CASSQVAGGPGNIQYF.

J is TRBJ2-7 and V is TRBV19; as DNA is missing, the TRBD1 call by TCRdb cannot be tested. Germline-derived CDR1 and CDR2 are LNHDA and SQIVND (reference sequence). The CDR3 length is 11 residues. This CDR3 is CALEGVGSRYF.

J is TRBJ2-1 and V is TRBV20-1; TCRdb returns TRBD1, unconfirmable since there is no DNA. Germline-derived CDR1 and CDR2 are DFQATT and SNEGSKA (reference sequence). The CDR3 loop spans 16 amino acids. CDR3 loop: CSAYRAGGSSYNEQFF.

J is TRBJ2-4 and V is TRBV5-4; the D call of TRBD1 rests on TCRdb alone, since no DNA is present to check it. This CDR3 is built from 15 residues. Per the germline V gene, CDR1 is SGHNT and CDR2 is YYREEE (reference sequence). CDR3 in amino acids: CASSFSGTGINIQYF.

The chain combines TRBV28 with TRBJ2-7; checking the TCRdb D call of TRBD1 is not possible without DNA. The CDR3 contains 17 residues. CDR1 and CDR2 (germline): MDHEN, SYDVKM. CDR3 sequence reads: CATSAGHQAGDSYEQYF.

The chain couples TRBV4-1 to TRBJ2-2. This CDR3 is 14 amino acids long. Germline V gene data show CDR1 as MGHRA and CDR2 as YSYEKL. The chain's CDR3 is CASSQNFNTGELFF.

The chain combines TRBV7-7 with TRBJ2-7; TCRdb reports TRBD2, a call that lacks DNA to check it against. The CDR3 spans 14 residues. Germline assignment: CDR1 SSHAT and CDR2 FNYEAQ (reference sequence). The CDR3 sequence: CASSLRAGYYEQYF. Full variable domain (remainder filled in from reference TRBV7-7 and TRBJ2-7): GAGVSQSPRYKVTKRGQDVTLRCDPISSHATLYWYQQALGQGPEFLTYFNYEAQPDKSGLPSDRFSAERPEGSISTLTIQRTEQRDSAMYRCASSLRAGYYEQYFGPGTRLTVT.

V gene TRBV6-4 combines with J gene TRBJ1-1; TCRdb names TRBD1, which stays unverified in the absence of DNA. This CDR3 spans 16 amino acids. Per germline, CDR1 MRHNA and CDR2 SNTAGT. The CDR3 spells CASSDSPGGSLSEAFF.

The chain combines TRBV30 with TRBJ2-1; lacking DNA, the TRBD2 call made by TCRdb goes unchecked. The V gene's germline CDR1 is GTSNPN and CDR2 SVGIG (reference sequence). There are 16 residues in the CDR3. This CDR3 is CAWSHFGLPAGNEQFF.

The chain recombines TRBV28 with TRBJ2-7; TCRdb indicates TRBD1, and absent DNA this call remains unverified. Germline V gene sequence: CDR1 MDHEN, CDR2 SYDVKM. The CDR3 is 14 amino acids. CDR3 region: CASMGQGSSYEQYF.

This chain uses TRBV7-2 with TRBJ2-7. CDR1 SGHTA and CDR2 FQGNSA come from the germline V gene. The CDR3 is 14 residues long. The CDR3: CASSLGDSIYEQYF.